This record covers a single T cell receptor (beta chain). Its antigen is not known. The method was immunoSEQ multiplex PCR; TCRdb's version includes in-frame clones alone and lacks a portion of them. The sample lists around 340,000 clones; approximately 86% were seen once. These data come from a study of Ad26.COV2.S vaccination and SARS-CoV-2 variants. Documented treatment: roughly 19 received Ad26.COV2.S at low or high dose, single or two shots; about 5 received placebo; per-sample allocation not given. Material that was analyzed had been drawn on day 63 after the first vaccine or placebo injection. Donation was by an adult aged 18-55 years who was in Boston. Study observations and caveats: Vaccinated and placebo-treated recipients had similar non-spike TCR breadth. The authors reported substantial breadth in spike-specific CD8+ and CD4+ T cell responses after vaccination.

Sequencing used peripheral blood, obtained in a trial of Ad26.COV2.S vaccine versus placebo. This clonotype was obtained from a person aged 18-60 years who received the Ad26.COV2.S COVID-19 vaccine or a placebo.

The CDR3 DNA reads as TGTGCCAGCAGCCGAGGACAGGGCATGGGCGAGCAGTACTTC. Protein: CASSRGQGMGEQYF. V gene TRBV7-6 combines with J gene TRBJ2-7; TRBD1 agrees at 8 bases. The CDR3 is 14 residues long. CDR1 is SGHVS and CDR2 is FNYEAQ in the germline V gene. V lost 5 bases and J lost 6; bases outside the gene matches: 9.